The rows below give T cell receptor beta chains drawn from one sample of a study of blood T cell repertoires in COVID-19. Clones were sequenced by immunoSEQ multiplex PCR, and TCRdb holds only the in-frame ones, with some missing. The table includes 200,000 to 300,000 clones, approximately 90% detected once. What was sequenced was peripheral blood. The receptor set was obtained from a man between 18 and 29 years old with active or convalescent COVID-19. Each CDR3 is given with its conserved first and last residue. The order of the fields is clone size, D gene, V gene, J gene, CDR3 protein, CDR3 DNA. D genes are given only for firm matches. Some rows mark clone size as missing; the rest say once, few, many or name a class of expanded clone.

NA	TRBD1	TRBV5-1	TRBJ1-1	CASSFQGTGETEAFF	TGCGCCAGCAGCTTCCAGGGGACAGGGGAAACTGAAGCTTTCTTT
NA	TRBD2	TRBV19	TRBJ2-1	CASSIFSLADNEQFF	TGTGCCAGTAGTATATTCAGCCTAGCGGACAATGAGCAGTTCTTC
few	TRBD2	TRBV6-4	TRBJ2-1	CASTLVRVAGSSYNEQFF	TGTGCCAGCACTCTTGTCCGGGTAGCGGGATCCTCCTACAATGAGCAGTTCTTC
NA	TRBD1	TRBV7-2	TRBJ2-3	CASRPPGQGQTDTQYF	TGTGCCAGCAGGCCGCCGGGACAGGGTCAAACAGATACGCAGTATTTT
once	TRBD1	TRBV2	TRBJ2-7	CASRQGALSGSYEQYF	TGTGCCAGCAGACAGGGGGCGCTTTCGGGCTCCTACGAGCAGTACTTC
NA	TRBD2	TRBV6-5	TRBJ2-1	CASKREGPFYNEQFF	TGTGCCAGCAAGAGGGAGGGCCCTTTCTACAATGAGCAGTTCTTC
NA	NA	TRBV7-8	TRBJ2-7	CASSLAQGTYEQYF	TGTGCCAGCAGCTTAGCCCAGGGGACCTACGAGCAGTACTTC
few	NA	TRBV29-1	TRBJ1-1	CSVDRVNTEAFF	TGCAGCGTTGATCGCGTGAACACTGAAGCTTTCTTT
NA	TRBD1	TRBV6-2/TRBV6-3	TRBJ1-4	CASSYPRTGINEKLFF	TGTGCCAGCAGTTACCCGAGGACAGGAATTAATGAAAAACTGTTTTTT
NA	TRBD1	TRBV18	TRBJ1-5	CASSHETGEKPQHF	TGTGCCAGCTCACACGAGACAGGGGAGAAGCCCCAGCATTTT
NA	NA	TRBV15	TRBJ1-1	CATSRDSGAYTEAFF	TGTGCCACCAGCAGAGATTCAGGGGCCTACACTGAAGCTTTCTTT
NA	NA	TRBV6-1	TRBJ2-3	CASSDFGGGGDTQYF	TGTGCCAGCAGTGATTTCGGTGGCGGTGGAGATACGCAGTATTTT
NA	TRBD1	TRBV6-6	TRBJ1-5	CASSPGTGVNQPQHF	TGTGCCAGCAGTCCAGGGACAGGGGTAAATCAGCCCCAGCATTTT
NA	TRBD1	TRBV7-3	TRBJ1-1	CASHTGVRTEAFF	TGTGCCAGCCACACAGGGGTTAGAACTGAAGCTTTCTTT
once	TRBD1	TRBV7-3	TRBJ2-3	CASSLRTGSTDTQYF	TGTGCCAGCAGCTTACGGACAGGGAGCACAGATACGCAGTATTTT
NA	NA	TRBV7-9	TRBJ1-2	CASQLTGELSNYGYTF	TGTGCCAGCCAACTGACAGGCGAACTTTCTAACTATGGCTACACCTTC
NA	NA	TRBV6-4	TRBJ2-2	CASSVNGGNTGELFF	TGTGCCAGCAGTGTTAACGGGGGGAACACCGGGGAGCTGTTTTTT
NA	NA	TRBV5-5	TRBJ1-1	CASSSLGSEAFF	TGTGCCAGCAGTTCCCTCGGGAGTGAAGCTTTCTTT
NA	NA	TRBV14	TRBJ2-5	CASSQNRASGQETQYF	TGTGCCAGCAGCCAAAATCGTGCTAGTGGCCAAGAGACCCAGTACTTC
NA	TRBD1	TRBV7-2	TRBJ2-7	CASSAQGRHTYEQYF	TGTGCCAGCAGCGCACAGGGGCGTCATACCTACGAGCAGTACTTC
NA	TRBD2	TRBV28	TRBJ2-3	CASRSKRETDTQYF	TGTGCCAGCAGATCAAAGCGGGAGACAGATACGCAGTATTTT
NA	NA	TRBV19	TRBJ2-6	CASSLRGWSGANVLTF	TGTGCCAGTAGTTTAAGGGGTTGGTCTGGGGCCAACGTCCTGACTTTC
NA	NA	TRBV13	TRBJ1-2	CASRPTGYYGYTF	TGTGCCAGCAGACCTACAGGCTACTATGGCTACACCTTC
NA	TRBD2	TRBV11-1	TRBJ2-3	CASSPWAGVDTQYF	TGTGCCAGCAGCCCCTGGGCGGGAGTGGATACGCAGTATTTT
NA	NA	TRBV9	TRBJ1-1	CASSPGWNTEAFF	TGTGCCAGCAGCCCGGGATGGAACACTGAAGCTTTCTTT
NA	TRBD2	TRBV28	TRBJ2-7	CASRSGTSGFISYEQYF	TGTGCCAGCAGATCCGGGACTAGCGGGTTTATATCCTACGAGCAGTACTTC
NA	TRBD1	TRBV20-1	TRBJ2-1	CSARERDRGFF	TGCAGTGCTAGAGAGAGGGACAGGGGGTTCTTC
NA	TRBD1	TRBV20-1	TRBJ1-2	CSASSPTRGRYGYTF	TGCAGTGCTAGTAGCCCGACGAGGGGGCGATATGGCTACACCTTC
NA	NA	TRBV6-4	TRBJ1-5	CASTLRTNQPQHF	TGTGCCAGCACCCTTCGGACTAATCAGCCCCAGCATTTT
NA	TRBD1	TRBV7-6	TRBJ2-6	CASSGDRAYGANVLTF	TGTGCCAGCAGCGGAGACAGGGCTTATGGGGCCAACGTCCTGACTTTC
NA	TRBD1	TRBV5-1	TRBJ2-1	CASSIAQGVYNEQFF	TGCGCCAGCAGCATCGCTCAGGGGGTCTACAATGAGCAGTTCTTC
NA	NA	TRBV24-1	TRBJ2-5	CATSDGGIETQYF	TGTGCCACCAGTGATGGGGGGATAGAGACCCAGTACTTC
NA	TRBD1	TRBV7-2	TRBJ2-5	CASSLDREETQYF	TGTGCCAGCAGCCTCGACAGGGAAGAGACCCAGTACTTC
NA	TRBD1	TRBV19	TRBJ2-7	CASSGGTGTFEQYF	TGTGCCAGTAGTGGGGGGACAGGGACCTTCGAGCAGTACTTC
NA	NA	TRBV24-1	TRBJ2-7	CATSERRGYEQYF	TGTGCCACCAGTGAGCGAAGAGGGTACGAGCAGTACTTC
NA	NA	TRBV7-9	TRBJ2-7	CASSLANPGLGGEQYF	TGTGCCAGCAGCTTAGCAAACCCGGGACTCGGAGGCGAGCAGTACTTC
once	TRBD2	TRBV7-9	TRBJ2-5	CASSFSLAGETQYF	TGTGCCAGCAGCTTTTCCCTAGCGGGAGAGACCCAGTACTTC
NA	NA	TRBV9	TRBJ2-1	CASSHDAGQYNEQFF	TGTGCCAGCAGCCACGACGCGGGACAGTACAATGAGCAGTTCTTC
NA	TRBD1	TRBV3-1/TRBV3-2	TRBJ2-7	CASSSLGTVDSSYEQYF	TGTGCCAGCAGCTCACTCGGGACAGTTGATAGCTCCTACGAGCAGTACTTC
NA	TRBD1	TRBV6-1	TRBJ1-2	CASSEGDSLYGYTF	TGTGCCAGCAGTGAAGGGGACAGCCTCTATGGCTACACCTTC
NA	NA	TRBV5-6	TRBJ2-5	CASGRVGETQYF	TGTGCCAGCGGGCGGGTGGGTGAGACCCAGTACTTC
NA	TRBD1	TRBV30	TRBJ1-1	CAWGDRDTEAFF	TGTGCCTGGGGGGACAGGGACACTGAAGCTTTCTTT
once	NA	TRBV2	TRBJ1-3	CASSEARGIGNTIYF	TGTGCCAGCAGTGAGGCCAGGGGAATTGGAAACACCATATATTTT
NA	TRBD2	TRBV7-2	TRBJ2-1	CASSSKRERYNEQFF	TGTGCCAGCAGCTCCAAGCGGGAGAGATACAATGAGCAGTTCTTC
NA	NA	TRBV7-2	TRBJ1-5	CASSLGSGLNQPQHF	TGTGCCAGCAGCTTGGGCAGTGGGTTGAATCAGCCCCAGCATTTT
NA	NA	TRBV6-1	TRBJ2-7	CASSSPGLVNYEQYF	TGTGCCAGCAGTTCCCCGGGACTGGTAAACTACGAGCAGTACTTC
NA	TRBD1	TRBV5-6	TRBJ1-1	CASSLFRTGGWITEAFF	TGTGCCAGCAGCCTATTCCGGACAGGGGGCTGGATCACTGAAGCTTTCTTT
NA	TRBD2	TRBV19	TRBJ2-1	CASSWTSGRNEQFF	TGTGCCAGTAGTTGGACTAGCGGGAGGAATGAGCAGTTCTTC
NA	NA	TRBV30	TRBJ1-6	CAWSREGSYNSPLHF	TGTGCCTGGAGTCGGGAGGGATCCTATAATTCACCCCTCCACTTT
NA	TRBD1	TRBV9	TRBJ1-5	CASSPTGGSNQPQHF	TGTGCCAGCAGCCCGACAGGGGGTAGCAATCAGCCCCAGCATTTT